The entry below gives a single TCR beta chain sequence along with its context. The CDR3 has 14 amino acids. V lost 8 bases to trimming and J lost 1 base, with 12 bases between them. CDR1 and CDR2 from the germline V gene are SNHLY and FYNNEI. Profiled with immunoSEQ multiplex PCR; TCRdb holds only in-frame clones, not every one. The sample includes just under 150,000 clones, around 84% of them seen just once. These data belong to a study of blood T cell repertoires in COVID-19. The genes are TRBV2 and TRBJ1-5; D ambiguous. The sequenced material came from peripheral blood. The TCR sequence derives from a human donor in a cohort sampled during active COVID-19. The CDR3 here is CASLNPESNQPQHF. The CDR3 DNA reads TGTGCCAGCCTTAACCCTGAGAGCAATCAGCCCCAGCATTTT.